The 23 T cell receptor beta chains presented below share a single source sample, sequenced in a study of T cell repertoires in cytomegalovirus infection. TCRdb redid the calling of the reads with MiXCR, one entry per CDR3 protein. In the table there are 200,000 to 300,000 distinct CDR3 sequences, 10% to 15% of which are singletons. Sample: PBMCs. The receptors were sampled from a human donor in good health (CMV status not recorded). Some clones in this sample may be carry-over from other donors' samples.

The chain links TRBV28 to TRBJ2-6, with no clear D. The CDR3 has 13 residues. Trimming removed 8 bases from V and 0 bases from J, with 5 bases in between. Germline V gives CDR1 MDHEN, CDR2 SYDVKM. The CDR3 is CASYGSGANVLTF. The CDR3 DNA is TGTGCCAGCTACGGCTCTGGGGCCAACGTCCTGACTTTC.

The rearrangement links TRBV19 to TRBJ2-2; TRBD2 aligns across 7 bases. V trimming: 5 bases; J trimming: 5 bases; junction bases outside the gene matches: 8. The CDR3 contains 15 residues. Germline CDR1 and CDR2: LNHDA and SQIVND (reference sequence). CDR3 coding DNA: TGTGCCAGTAGTGGAGAGCGGGGAGGGACCGGGGAGCTGTTTTTT. Translating it yields CASSGERGGTGELFF.

The CDR3 DNA sequence: TGTGCCAGCAGCGAAACCCTAGCGGGGGGCTCCTACAATGAGCAGTTCTTC. This gives the protein CASSETLAGGSYNEQFF. This chain links TRBV11-2 with TRBJ2-1; 11 bases are shared with TRBD2. J was trimmed by 0 bases and V by 5 bases; bases with no gene match: 6. This CDR3 has 17 amino acids. Germline V gene data show CDR1 as SGHAT and CDR2 as FQNNGV.

In this sample, this clonotype turned up many times. Because it lacks the conserved phenylalanine or tryptophan at the end, this CDR3 is likely a read error. The limits of the CDR3 on the DNA are not certain, so only TCRdb's listed CDR3 is given. The chain couples TRBV19 to TRBJ2-7; the tabulated D call, TRBD2, remains unverified against the DNA. Including both end residues, the CDR3 is 13 amino acids long. The germline CDR1 and CDR2 sequences are LNHDA and SQIVND (reference sequence). CDR3 loop: CASSIVGSGNGAA.

This clonotype was found many times. For the CDR3, the DNA is TGTGCCAGCAGCCTTAGCGGGGGCACCCAAGAGACCCAGTACTTC. Its protein is CASSLSGGTQETQYF. This chain uses TRBV28 with TRBJ2-5; 9 bases align to TRBD2. V lost 6 bases to trimming and J lost 1 base; unmatched junction nucleotides: 6. From germline, CDR1 is MDHEN and CDR2 SYDVKM. The CDR3 is 15 residues long. Looking up the rest from reference TRBV28 and TRBJ2-5 gives the full variable domain: DVKVTQSSRYLVKRTGEKVFLECVQDMDHENMFWYRQDPGLGLRLIYFSYDVKMKEKGDIPEGYSVSREKKERFSLILESASTNQTSMYLCASSLSGGTQETQYFGPGTRLLVL.

This sequence joins TRBV29-1 and TRBJ1-1; D gene ambiguous. V dropped 5 bases and J dropped 5 bases, with 15 bases sitting between them. This CDR3 comprises 13 residues. Germline V gene sequence: CDR1 SQVTM, CDR2 ANQGSEA. CDR3 in DNA: TGCAGCGTTCGGGGTGGAGGTAGGACTGAAGCTTTCTTT. It translates to CSVRGGGRTEAFF.

The sample holds many counts of this clonotype. The rearrangement uses TRBV7-2 and TRBJ2-5; D possibly corresponds to TRBD1 (6 bases). Germline V gene data show CDR1 as SGHTA and CDR2 as FQGNSA. The CDR3 totals 15 residues. The V and J ends lost 2 bases and 3 bases respectively, with 13 bases between them. Written as DNA, the CDR3 is TGTGCCAGCAGCTTATCGGCAGGGGCCGAAGAGACCCAGTACTTC. Protein: CASSLSAGAEETQYF.

A few counts support this clonotype. This chain links TRBV7-8 with TRBJ2-2; possible D gene TRBD1, 6 bases. V lost 3 bases and J lost 6, with 11 bases in between. CDR1 is SGHVS, CDR2 FQNEAQ, per germline. This CDR3 is built from 14 residues. CDR3 in DNA: TGTGCCAGCAGCTTCAAGTCAGGGGCCGGGGAGCTGTTTTTT. This translates into CASSFKSGAGELFF.

The chain recombines TRBV5-5 with TRBJ2-5; the match to TRBD1 covers 7 bases. This CDR3 has 15 amino acids. The V gene end was trimmed by 2 bases and the J gene end by 0 bases; junction bases not matched to a gene: 4. Germline-derived CDR1 and CDR2 are SGHKS and YYEKEE (reference sequence). DNA for the CDR3: TGTGCCAGCAGCTTAAGGACAGGCTACCAAGAGACCCAGTACTTC. Its protein product is CASSLRTGYQETQYF.

This clonotype was observed many times. This chain links TRBV7-3 with TRBJ2-7, with 11 bases that match TRBD1. J lost 6 bases, V lost 6 bases, and 4 bases had no gene match. There are 13 residues in the CDR3. Germline V gene lookup returns CDR1 SGHTA and CDR2 FQGTGA. The CDR3 sequence: CASSWDRGTEQYF. CDR3 bases: TGTGCCAGCAGTTGGGACAGGGGGACCGAGCAGTACTTC.

This clonotype came up many times. This chain connects TRBV20-1 to TRBJ2-1; 8 bases map to TRBD2. V was pared by 5 bases and J by 12 bases, with 12 bases of the junction left unmatched. From germline, CDR1 is DFQATT and CDR2 SNEGSKA (reference sequence). This CDR3 region has 13 residues. As DNA, the CDR3 is TGCAGTGCTGAACCGGGAGGGGCAAGAGGGCAGTTCTTC. Translating gives CSAEPGGARGQFF.

The chain is built from TRBV20-1 and TRBJ2-5; 8 bases agree with TRBD2. The CDR3 consists of 15 residues. Trimming at V came to 1 base and at J to 2 bases, leaving 6 bases not matched to a gene. Germline-derived CDR1 and CDR2 are DFQATT and SNEGSKA (reference sequence). In nucleotides, the CDR3 is TGCAGTGCTAGAGCTTCCGGGACTAGACAAGAGACCCAGTACTTC. Its translation is CSARASGTRQETQYF.

The chain couples TRBV5-1 to TRBJ1-1; TRBD1 is a possible D gene (5 bases). The V gene lost 0 bases and the J gene lost 1 base, with 16 bases spanning the gap. Germline V gives CDR1 SGHRS, CDR2 YFSETQ. CDR3 length: 17 residues. The DNA for the CDR3 is TGCGCCAGCAGCTTGGTCTACCCGGGACGGGGGAACACTGAAGCTTTCTTT. This codes for CASSLVYPGRGNTEAFF.

This clonotype has ten or more counts. The rearrangement links TRBV7-2 to TRBJ2-2, with D perhaps TRBD1 (6 bases). This CDR3 comprises 15 residues. Per germline, CDR1 SGHTA and CDR2 FQGNSA. Trimming cost V 1 base and J 0 bases, with 6 bases left between them. CDR3 residues: CASSLGQANTGELFF. The CDR3 nucleotides read TGTGCCAGCAGCTTAGGACAGGCGAACACCGGGGAGCTGTTTTTT.

This clonotype was found many times. This chain's CDR3 is CASSGGLAGGLYEQYF. DNA for the CDR3: TGTGCCAGCAGTGGGGGACTAGCGGGAGGACTCTACGAGCAGTACTTC. This chain connects TRBV28 to TRBJ2-7; 15 bases are a match to TRBD2. The CDR3 is 16 residues long. Unmatched junction bases numbered 5, after V lost 5 bases and J lost 3 bases. CDR1 is MDHEN and CDR2 is SYDVKM in the germline V gene.

This clonotype has a handful of counts. The genes are TRBV5-1 and TRBJ2-1; maybe TRBD1 (6 bases). CDR3 length: 15 residues. Trimming removed 1 base at V and 2 bases at J, with 10 bases between. Germline V gene lookup returns CDR1 SGHRS and CDR2 YFSETQ. The chain's CDR3 is CASSLPGQTYNEQFF. The CDR3 coding sequence is TGCGCCAGCAGCTTGCCCGGACAGACCTACAATGAGCAGTTCTTC.

This clonotype has at least ten counts. CDR3 bases: TGCGCCAGCAGCCGCAGTCTACAGGGGGCCGCCTACGAGCAGTACTTC. Residues: CASSRSLQGAAYEQYF. J is TRBJ2-7 and V is TRBV5-1; 9 positions match TRBD1. Per the germline V gene, CDR1 is SGHRS and CDR2 is YFSETQ. V trimming: 4 bases; J trimming: 2 bases; junction bases outside the gene matches: 10. This CDR3 has 16 amino acids.

This clonotype was detected a few times. The rearrangement joins TRBV29-1 to TRBJ1-5, with 9 positions matching TRBD1. CDR3 length: 13 amino acids. Germline V lookup: CDR1 SQVTM, CDR2 ANQGSEA. The V gene end was trimmed by 6 bases and the J gene end by 3 bases; junction bases not matched to a gene: 3. The CDR3 nucleotides read TGCAGCGTGGGACAGGGTGACAATCAGCCCCAGCATTTT. Its translation: CSVGQGDNQPQHF.

The sample holds many counts of this clonotype. The chain combines TRBV7-9 with TRBJ1-1; unclear D gene. Germline-derived CDR1 and CDR2 are SEHNR and FQNEAQ (reference sequence). This CDR3 is 13 amino acids long. V lost 1 base to trimming and J lost 6 bases, with 9 bases between them. CDR3 nucleotides: TGTGCCAGCAGCTTAGAATTGGGCGCTGAAGCTTTCTTT. Translated, it gives CASSLELGAEAFF.

This clonotype has a handful of counts. The chain links TRBV7-3 to TRBJ1-2; TRBD1 might be the D (5 bases). Germline V gene data show CDR1 as SGHTA and CDR2 as FQGTGA. V gave up 8 bases and J gave up 5 bases, with 9 bases separating them. This CDR3 comprises 11 residues. CDR3 loop: CASGTAYGYTF. The CDR3, as DNA: TGTGCCAGCGGGACTGCTTATGGCTACACCTTC.

This clonotype was counted ten times or more. The genes are TRBV7-2 and TRBJ2-2; 9 bases are a match to TRBD2. The ends lost 8 bases at V and 4 bases at J; junction bases unmatched: 17. The germline V gene has CDR1 SGHTA and CDR2 FQGNSA. This CDR3 has 18 amino acids. The CDR3 loop reads CASGGRTSANLGTGELFF. The CDR3 DNA follows: TGTGCCAGCGGGGGAAGGACTAGCGCCAACCTTGGCACCGGGGAGCTGTTTTTT.

This clonotype has a handful of counts. This sequence joins TRBV6-2 or TRBV6-3 and TRBJ2-2, with 7 bases fitting TRBD1. Germline values: CDR1 MNHEY, CDR2 SVGEGT. This CDR3 has 16 residues. The V segment lost 4 bases and the J segment 4 bases; nucleotides outside the gene matches: 9. The DNA for the CDR3 is TGTGCCAGCAGTTCATTCGCGGCAGGGGGCACCGGGGAGCTGTTTTTT. It encodes CASSSFAAGGTGELFF.

CDR3 DNA: TGTGCCAGCAACCAGGGGCAGGGACGGGAGACCCAGTACTTC. This gives the protein CASNQGQGRETQYF. The chain employs TRBV9 and TRBJ2-5; D perhaps matches TRBD1 (6 bases). From germline, CDR1 is SGDLS and CDR2 YYNGEE. The CDR3 has 14 residues. V lost 6 bases to trimming and J lost 5 bases, with 17 bases between them.